The rows below give T cell receptor beta chains drawn from one sample of a study of long-term antiretroviral therapy in people with HIV. Only in-frame clones appear in the TCRdb table, and some are missing; sequencing was by immunoSEQ multiplex PCR. The sample includes tens of thousands of clones, around 94% of them seen just once. The sequencing used unsorted PBMCs, collected 4.1 years after starting antiretroviral therapy. The receptors stem from a woman between 45 and 60 years old with HIV. Each CDR3 is given with its conserved first and last residue. The D gene is left open where the match is weak. Clone size appears in some rows only: once, few, many, or a class for an expanded clone.

cdr3_length	clone_size	v_call	j_call	d_call	cdr3_aa	cdr3_nt
13	NA	TRBV2	TRBJ1-2	NA	CASSERGVGGYTF	TGTGCCAGCAGTGAAAGGGGGGTGGGGGGCTACACCTTC
15	NA	TRBV5-1	TRBJ1-5	NA	CASSLDAGNDQPQHF	TGCGCCAGCAGCTTGGACGCAGGGAATGATCAGCCCCAGCATTTT
12	NA	TRBV2	TRBJ1-6	NA	CASTERNSPLHF	TGTGCCAGCACGGAAAGGAATTCACCCCTCCACTTT
14	NA	TRBV6-1	TRBJ1-3	NA	CASSESGYGNTIYF	TGTGCCAGCAGTGAGTCTGGGTACGGAAACACCATATATTTT
15	NA	TRBV7-3	TRBJ2-3	NA	CASSPYRQNTDTQYF	TGTGCCAGCAGCCCCTACCGGCAAAACACAGATACGCAGTATTTT
17	NA	TRBV30	TRBJ1-2	TRBD1	CAWRDRLSTGGVGGYTF	TGTGCCTGGAGGGATAGATTATCGACAGGGGGCGTCGGGGGCTACACCTTC
13	once	TRBV5-1	TRBJ2-7	NA	CASSLALTYEQYF	TGCGCCAGCAGCTTGGCCCTAACCTACGAGCAGTACTTC
15	once	TRBV9	TRBJ1-2	NA	CASSVQGSGNYGYTF	TGTGCCAGCAGCGTCCAGGGTTCCGGTAACTATGGCTACACCTTC
12	NA	TRBV10-3	TRBJ2-7	TRBD1	CANGDRPYEQYF	TGTGCCAACGGGGACAGACCCTACGAGCAGTACTTC
14	NA	TRBV10-3	TRBJ2-1	NA	CAISELAGPNEQFF	TGTGCCATCAGTGAGTTGGCGGGACCCAATGAGCAGTTCTTC
17	once	TRBV4-1	TRBJ1-5	NA	CASSQMGSTWGNQPQHF	TGCGCCAGCAGCCAGATGGGGAGTACATGGGGCAATCAGCCCCAGCATTTT
14	NA	TRBV7-9	TRBJ2-7	TRBD1	CASSPGQGGEEQYF	TGTGCCAGCAGCCCGGGACAGGGAGGGGAAGAGCAGTACTTC
15	NA	TRBV19	TRBJ1-1	TRBD1	CASSTQTGAKTEAFF	TGTGCCAGTAGTACCCAGACAGGGGCAAAAACTGAAGCTTTCTTT
16	NA	TRBV15	TRBJ1-2	NA	CATSRDLGSLGYGYTF	TGTGCCACCAGCAGAGATTTGGGCAGCCTGGGCTATGGCTACACCTTC
16	NA	TRBV27	TRBJ1-2	NA	CASSLSLRTGHYGYTF	TGTGCCAGCAGTTTATCTCTTAGGACGGGCCACTATGGCTACACCTTC
15	NA	TRBV30	TRBJ1-4	TRBD1	CAWSAKQGPNEKLFF	TGTGCCTGGAGTGCCAAACAGGGGCCTAATGAAAAACTGTTTTTT
14	NA	TRBV6-1	TRBJ1-5	NA	CASSEQGGNQPQHF	TGTGCCAGCAGTGAACAGGGCGGCAATCAGCCCCAGCATTTT
19	few	TRBV15	TRBJ2-2	NA	CATSRDLLWPKGDTGELFF	TGTGCCACCAGCAGAGATTTACTCTGGCCAAAGGGGGACACCGGGGAGCTGTTTTTT
14	NA	TRBV5-1	TRBJ1-6	NA	CASSSGPYNSPLHF	TGCGCCAGCAGCTCGGGTCCCTATAATTCACCCCTCCACTTT
15	NA	TRBV11-3	TRBJ2-1	NA	CASSRRDNVPHEQFF	TGTGCCAGCAGCCGCCGGGACAACGTACCCCATGAGCAGTTCTTC
13	NA	TRBV30	TRBJ1-6	TRBD1	CAWWGTGDSPLHF	TGTGCCTGGTGGGGGACAGGGGATTCACCCCTCCACTTT
15	NA	TRBV30	TRBJ1-6	NA	CAWSVQGLLGSPLHF	TGTGCCTGGAGTGTACAAGGTCTTTTAGGTTCACCCCTCCACTTT
16	once	TRBV5-1	TRBJ1-5	TRBD1	CASSSRDRGAIEPQHF	TGCGCCAGCAGCTCTAGGGACAGGGGGGCAATTGAGCCCCAGCATTTT
14	NA	TRBV9	TRBJ2-7	NA	CASSPRGASYEQYF	TGTGCCAGCAGCCCCCGGGGGGCCTCCTACGAGCAGTACTTC
17	NA	TRBV19	TRBJ2-2	TRBD2	CASSKLAGGLNTGELFF	TGTGCCAGTAGTAAGCTAGCGGGGGGGCTTAACACCGGGGAGCTGTTTTTT
15	NA	TRBV9	TRBJ2-3	TRBD2	CASSVAAGVTDTQYF	TGTGCCAGCAGCGTAGCAGCGGGGGTCACAGATACGCAGTATTTT
16	NA	TRBV7-3	TRBJ2-2	TRBD2	CASSTTSPRGTGELFF	TGTGCCAGCAGCACGACTAGCCCACGAGGCACCGGGGAGCTGTTTTTT
15	NA	TRBV27	TRBJ1-6	TRBD1	CASSSGGGYNSPLHF	TGTGCCAGCAGTTCAGGGGGGGGCTATAATTCACCCCTCCACTTT
13	NA	TRBV7-3	TRBJ2-7	NA	CASSLDELSKQYF	TGTGCCAGCAGCTTAGACGAGCTATCCAAGCAGTACTTC
15	NA	TRBV11-2	TRBJ2-1	NA	CASSSLVIGTNEQFF	TGTGCCAGCAGCTCACTAGTTATAGGCACCAATGAGCAGTTCTTC
15	NA	TRBV6-6	TRBJ1-5	TRBD1	CASSPGQGFNQPQHF	TGTGCCAGCAGTCCCGGACAGGGTTTCAATCAGCCCCAGCATTTT
17	NA	TRBV11-1	TRBJ2-5	NA	CASSLGRQFAIQETQYF	TGTGCCAGCAGCTTAGGGAGACAGTTCGCTATTCAAGAGACCCAGTACTTC
16	NA	TRBV7-9	TRBJ2-7	NA	CASSLALRGGSYEQYF	TGTGCCAGCAGCTTAGCCCTACGGGGAGGAAGCTACGAGCAGTACTTC
15	NA	TRBV18	TRBJ1-5	TRBD1	CASSKQGDSNQPQHF	TGTGCCAGCTCAAAACAGGGGGATAGCAATCAGCCCCAGCATTTT
14	NA	TRBV25-1	TRBJ1-1	NA	CASSESWTTYEAFF	TGTGCCAGCAGTGAATCTTGGACAACCTATGAAGCTTTCTTT
16	once	TRBV7-9	TRBJ1-6	TRBD1	CASSLGSGQDNSPLHF	TGTGCCAGCAGCTTAGGATCTGGACAGGATAATTCACCCCTCCACTTT
10	NA	TRBV19	TRBJ1-2	NA	CARANYGYTF	TGTGCCAGGGCTAACTATGGCTACACCTTC
14	once	TRBV27	TRBJ1-6	NA	CASSLEGAGSPLHF	TGTGCCAGCAGTTTAGAAGGTGCGGGTTCACCCCTCCACTTT
15	NA	TRBV2	TRBJ2-1	NA	CASKENRESYNEQFF	TGTGCCAGCAAGGAAAACAGGGAATCCTACAATGAGCAGTTCTTC
14	NA	TRBV9	TRBJ2-5	NA	CASSLRGQQETQYF	TGTGCCAGCAGCCTTCGGGGACAACAAGAGACCCAGTACTTC
17	NA	TRBV4-3	TRBJ2-1	TRBD2	CASSLTPGLAANNEQFF	TGCGCCAGCAGCCTTACACCGGGACTAGCGGCAAACAATGAGCAGTTCTTC
19	NA	TRBV7-2	TRBJ1-6	NA	CASSLLGQLLSSYNSPLHF	TGTGCCAGCAGCCTCCTTGGGCAGCTACTAAGCTCCTATAATTCACCCCTCCACTTT
17	NA	TRBV2	TRBJ2-1	TRBD2	CASSEALPRLAGGEQFF	TGTGCCAGCAGTGAAGCGCTTCCGCGACTAGCGGGGGGTGAGCAGTTCTTC
15	once	TRBV6-6	TRBJ2-1	NA	CASSYSNTLYNEQFF	TGTGCCAGCAGTTACTCAAACACCCTATACAATGAGCAGTTCTTC
16	NA	TRBV19	TRBJ1-4	TRBD1	CASSMGTGQGNEKLFF	TGTGCCAGTAGTATGGGTACGGGACAGGGTAATGAAAAACTGTTTTTT
15	NA	TRBV19	TRBJ2-2	NA	CASSMWGSNTGELFF	TGTGCCAGTAGTATGTGGGGGTCGAACACCGGGGAGCTGTTTTTT
11	NA	TRBV7-2	TRBJ2-7	NA	CASSSRVEQYF	TGTGCCAGCAGCTCCAGGGTCGAGCAGTACTTC
14	NA	TRBV5-1	TRBJ2-7	NA	CASSAVSGFNEQYF	TGCGCCAGCAGCGCCGTGTCCGGGTTCAACGAGCAGTACTTC
14	NA	TRBV27	TRBJ2-1	NA	CASSFLDFYNEQFF	TGTGCCAGCAGTTTCCTAGACTTTTACAATGAGCAGTTCTTC
13	NA	TRBV5-1	TRBJ2-5	NA	CASSPTGRETQYF	TGCGCCAGCAGCCCGACAGGGAGGGAGACCCAGTACTTC
16	NA	TRBV5-4	TRBJ1-1	NA	CASSQGSGQANTEAFF	TGTGCCAGCAGCCAGGGGTCGGGGCAGGCCAACACTGAAGCTTTCTTT
12	NA	TRBV29-1	TRBJ1-1	TRBD1	CSAYRGRTEAFF	TGCAGCGCTTACAGGGGGCGGACTGAAGCTTTCTTT
18	NA	TRBV10-3	TRBJ2-7	TRBD1	CAISDPTGEITPFYEQYF	TGTGCCATCAGTGATCCTACAGGGGAAATAACACCCTTCTACGAGCAGTACTTC
14	once	TRBV5-1	TRBJ2-7	TRBD2	CASRPTSGSYEQYF	TGCGCCAGCAGACCTACTAGCGGCTCCTACGAGCAGTACTTC
14	NA	TRBV30	TRBJ2-2	NA	CAWRRGANTGELFF	TGTGCCTGGAGGAGGGGGGCTAACACCGGGGAGCTGTTTTTT
15	NA	TRBV6-5	TRBJ1-1	TRBD1	CASSYMPGQGTVAFF	TGTGCCAGCAGTTACATGCCGGGACAGGGGACGGTAGCTTTCTTT